These 32 T cell receptor beta chains were sequenced from one sample in a study of Ad26.COV2.S vaccination and SARS-CoV-2 variants. Treatment meaning: roughly 18 received Ad26.COV2.S at low or high dose, single or two shots; several received placebo; per-sample allocation not given. Samples were taken on day 63 after the first vaccine or placebo injection. The data were produced by immunoSEQ multiplex PCR, yet TCRdb's version contains in-frame clones alone and is incomplete. This sample yields about 390,000 clones, of which about 88% are seen a single time; roughly 3.5% belongs to the top ten. The source was peripheral blood, collected in a trial of Ad26.COV2.S vaccine versus placebo. The receptor set was obtained from a person aged 18-65 years who received the Ad26.COV2.S COVID-19 vaccine or a placebo.

Here the CDR3 DNA reads TGTGCCTGTCGCGGTAGCGGGGTAACGAACACCGGGGAGCTGTTTTTT. It specifies CACRGSGVTNTGELFF. This chain joins TRBV10-3 and TRBJ2-2, with TRBD2 identical over 8 bases. Trimming cost V 11 bases and J 0 bases; bases outside gene matches: 11. Germline V gene lookup returns CDR1 ENHRY and CDR2 SYGVKD. This CDR3 comprises 16 residues.

The chain combines TRBV27 with TRBJ1-6, with a tentative D call TRBD1 (6 bases). The CDR3 length is 17 residues. The ends were cut back, 0 bases at V and 5 bases at J, with 14 bases in the middle. CDR1 is MNHEY and CDR2 is SMNVEV in the germline V gene (reference sequence). CDR3 nucleotide sequence: TGTGCCAGCAGTTTATCCAACCCGGGGGCCAATAATTCACCCCTCCACTTT. Protein product: CASSLSNPGANNSPLHF.

The rearrangement links TRBV27 to TRBJ2-7; possibly TRBD2 for D (6 bases). Trimming cost V 6 bases and J 1 base, with 7 bases left between them. From germline, CDR1 is MNHEY and CDR2 SMNVEV (reference sequence). CDR3 length equals 12 residues. This chain's CDR3 is CASRGLSYEQYF. In nucleotides, the CDR3 is TGTGCCAGCAGGGGACTGTCCTACGAGCAGTACTTC.

This sequence joins TRBV2 and TRBJ2-7; 7 bases are shared with TRBD2. The CDR3 consists of 15 residues. After removal of 6 bases from V and 0 bases from J, the junction contained 8 bases not matched to a gene. CDR1 and CDR2 from the germline V gene are SNHLY and FYNNEI. CDR3 in amino acids: CASSFRDYNSYEQYF. The CDR3 DNA follows: TGTGCCAGCAGCTTCCGGGACTACAACTCCTACGAGCAGTACTTC.

This clone was seen only a few times. J is TRBJ1-2 and V is TRBV29-1; D is ambiguous. The CDR3 sequence is 13 residues long. V gave up 2 bases and J gave up 0 bases, with 7 bases separating them. Germline CDR1 and CDR2: SQVTM and ANQGSEA. The CDR3 region has the DNA TGCAGCGTTGAAACCGTACCTAACTATGGCTACACCTTC. It codes for CSVETVPNYGYTF.

CDR3 in amino acids: CASSPWDSHYGYTF. The CDR3 DNA sequence: TGTGCCAGCAGTCCGTGGGACAGTCACTATGGCTACACCTTC. The chain combines TRBV27 with TRBJ1-2; 7 bases agree with TRBD1. Germline V CDR1 and CDR2: MNHEY, SMNVEV (reference sequence). Germline trimming cut 5 bases from V and 3 bases from J; bases unmatched to any gene: 6. CDR3 length: 14 residues.

The genes are TRBV19 and TRBJ2-3; D gene ambiguous. Germline assignment: CDR1 LNHDA and CDR2 SQIVND (reference sequence). The V and J ends lost 2 bases and 2 bases respectively, with 5 bases between them. This CDR3 has 13 amino acids. Here the CDR3 reads CASSISHTDTQYF. The CDR3 DNA sequence: TGTGCCAGTAGTATAAGCCACACAGATACGCAGTATTTT.

The chain carries TRBV5-5 and TRBJ2-7; D ambiguous. The CDR3 is 18 amino acids. Germline V CDR1 and CDR2: SGHKS, YYEKEE (reference sequence). The germline V and J ends were trimmed by 0 bases and 0 bases, with 19 bases remaining between them. The chain's CDR3 is CASSLETLGRFSSYEQYF. For the CDR3, the DNA is TGTGCCAGCAGCTTGGAGACTTTGGGTCGGTTCAGCTCCTACGAGCAGTACTTC.

The chain links TRBV5-4 to TRBJ1-1; D possibly corresponds to TRBD1 (5 bases). Germline loops: CDR1 SGHNT, CDR2 YYREEE (reference sequence). Trimming stripped 1 base from V and 11 bases from J, with 15 bases between. This CDR3 spans 13 amino acids. The CDR3 region has the DNA TGTGCCAGCAGCTTGTTTTGGGACCCCCGGGCTTTCTTT. Translating it yields CASSLFWDPRAFF.

The V gene is TRBV5-1, the J gene TRBJ1-1; TRBD1 might be the D (6 bases). With 6 bases removed from V and 5 bases from J, the gap between germline ends came to 17 bases. Germline V CDR1 and CDR2: SGHRS, YFSETQ. This CDR3 comprises 14 residues. The CDR3 DNA reads TGCGCCAGCACACAGGGAGGGTTTGGGACTGAAGCTTTCTTT. Protein: CASTQGGFGTEAFF. The variable domain in full, completed from reference TRBV5-1 and TRBJ1-1, reads KAGVTQTPRYLIKTRGQQVTLSCSPISGHRSVSWYQQTPGQGLQFLFEYFSETQRNKGNFPGRFSGRQFSNSRSEMNVSTLELGDSALYLCASTQGGFGTEAFFGQGTRLTVV.

This clone was observed once. The V call is TRBV4-1, the J call TRBJ2-1; TRBD2 matches 13 bases. The CDR3 loop spans 21 amino acids. Germline V gene lookup returns CDR1 MGHRA and CDR2 YSYEKL. V shed 3 bases and J 0 bases; nucleotides not matched to a gene: 14. The CDR3 reads CASSHPPKPLAGGLSYNEQFF. For the CDR3, the DNA is TGCGCCAGCAGCCACCCACCTAAGCCACTAGCGGGGGGGCTCTCCTACAATGAGCAGTTCTTC.

In nucleotides, the CDR3 is TGTGCCAGTAGTATCCTCAGCGGGGGGGCCACAGATACGCAGTATTTT. It is translated as CASSILSGGATDTQYF. The chain links TRBV19 to TRBJ2-3, with 10 bases lining up with TRBD2. Trimming at V came to 3 bases and at J to 2 bases, leaving 5 bases not matched to a gene. Germline CDR1 is LNHDA and CDR2 is SQIVND (reference sequence). The CDR3 is made up of 16 amino acids.

This chain joins TRBV18 and TRBJ2-5; D is possibly TRBD1 (5 bases). CDR3 size: 14 residues. CDR1 is KGHSH and CDR2 is LQKENI in the germline V gene. Trimming removed 2 bases at V and 2 bases at J, with 9 bases between. CDR3 in amino acids: CASSPTTGQETQYF. The CDR3 DNA reads TGTGCCAGCTCACCAACTACAGGACAAGAGACCCAGTACTTC.

The rearrangement uses TRBV2 and TRBJ1-3; D is uncertain. V was clipped by 6 bases and J by 4 bases, with 16 bases between them. The CDR3 contains 15 residues. CDR1 SNHLY and CDR2 FYNNEI come from the germline V gene. DNA of the CDR3: TGTGCCAGCAGGAAGGACGTTCCGGCGGGAAACACCATATATTTT. Amino acids: CASRKDVPAGNTIYF.

In its sample, this clone was seen once. The chain recombines TRBV19 with TRBJ1-5; D unresolved. The V gene's germline CDR1 is LNHDA and CDR2 SQIVND (reference sequence). The length of the CDR3 is 16 residues. V was shortened by 7 bases and J by 1 base, with 17 bases between the two germline ends. Written as DNA, the CDR3 is TGTGCCAGTAATGTACACGGGTTGAGAAGCAATCAGCCCCAGCATTTT. This gives the protein CASNVHGLRSNQPQHF.

The table lists this clone with a few counts. The chain uses TRBV4-3 and TRBJ1-2; D remains unclear. V lost 1 base, J lost 8 bases, and 5 bases lay in between. Germline V gene lookup returns CDR1 LGHNA and CDR2 YSLEER. The CDR3 loop spans 11 amino acids. CDR3 in DNA: TGCGCCAGCAGCCAAGCGGGGGGCTACACCTTC. Its protein is CASSQAGGYTF.

A note on this clone: One end of the junction is discordant with germline, which a read error may explain. J is TRBJ1-2 and V is TRBV20-1; D unclear. This CDR3 spans 11 amino acids. The germline V gene has CDR1 DFQATT and CDR2 SNEGSKA (reference sequence). The CDR3 sequence: CSARAVLGYTF. CDR3 DNA: TGCAGTGCGAGAGCCGTACTGGGCTACACCTTC.

The chain uses TRBV10-1 and TRBJ2-1; a possible D gene is TRBD1 (6 bases). The germline V and J ends were trimmed by 6 bases and 5 bases, with 8 bases remaining between them. CDR3 length: 12 amino acids. Germline V gene data show CDR1 as WNHNN and CDR2 as SYGVQD (reference sequence). The CDR3 nucleotides are TGCGCCAGCAGCCGGACAGACAATGAGCAGTTCTTC. As protein: CASSRTDNEQFF.

V is TRBV7-2 and J is TRBJ2-3; 10 bases are a match to TRBD2. The CDR3 covers 18 residues. Germline lookup yields CDR1 SGHTA and CDR2 FQGNSA. Trimming cost V 5 bases and J 5 bases; bases outside gene matches: 16. The CDR3 loop reads CASSPFLPGTSAQDTQYF. The CDR3 nucleotides read TGTGCCAGCAGCCCATTCCTCCCCGGGACTAGCGCCCAAGATACGCAGTATTTT.

The gene calls are TRBV5-3 and TRBJ1-2; the D is unclear. Being an ORF, TRBV5-3 has a function that is uncertain. The ends were cut back, 1 base at V and 8 bases at J, with 12 bases in the middle. The CDR3 runs 13 residues. The chain's CDR3 is CARSLRGLGGYTF. The CDR3 region has the DNA TGTGCCAGAAGCTTGCGAGGCCTAGGGGGCTACACCTTC.

V and J are TRBV7-2 and TRBJ2-2, with unresolved D. The germline V gene encodes CDR1 SGHTA and CDR2 FQGNSA. The CDR3 contains 14 residues. Between the trimmed V and J ends, which lost 1 base and 5 bases, there was a span of 8 bases. CDR3 region: CASSLVQGTGELFF. The CDR3 region has the DNA TGTGCCAGCAGCTTAGTTCAAGGTACCGGGGAGCTGTTTTTT. Based on the CDR3 plus reference TRBV7-2 and TRBJ2-2, the full variable domain is GAGVSQSPSNKVTEKGKDVELRCDPISGHTALYWYRQSLGQGLEFLIYFQGNSAPDKSGLPSDRFSAERTGGSVSTLTIQRTQQEDSAVYLCASSLVQGTGELFFGEGSRLTVL.

The V and J genes are TRBV4-3 and TRBJ1-4; possible D gene TRBD1, 6 bases. With 0 bases removed from V and 8 bases from J, the gap between germline ends came to 19 bases. Germline loops: CDR1 LGHNA, CDR2 YSLEER. The CDR3 totals 17 residues. The CDR3 DNA reads TGCGCCAGCAGCCAAGAGTTACAGGGTCGAGTTAGGGAAAAACTGTTTTTT. The encoded protein is CASSQELQGRVREKLFF.

The rearrangement links TRBV7-8 to TRBJ2-2, with 7 nucleotides matching TRBD1. The CDR3 spans 14 residues. The germline V gene encodes CDR1 SGHVS and CDR2 FQNEAQ. With 4 bases clipped from V and 3 bases from J, the junction kept 2 bases outside the gene matches. CDR3 nucleotides: TGTGCCAGCAGCTCGGGACAGTACACCGGGGAGCTGTTTTTT. The encoded protein is CASSSGQYTGELFF.

This chain connects TRBV25-1 to TRBJ1-4, with 7 bases lining up with TRBD1. There are 15 residues in the CDR3. V was pared by 6 bases and J by 8 bases, with 12 bases of the junction left unmatched. Germline-derived CDR1 and CDR2 are MGHDK and SYGVNS. The CDR3 here is CASRMTGRSEEKLFF. The CDR3 DNA reads TGTGCCAGCAGGATGACAGGGCGTAGTGAGGAAAAACTGTTTTTT. Full variable domain (missing parts from reference TRBV25-1 and TRBJ1-4): EADIYQTPRYLVIGTGKKITLECSQTMGHDKMYWYQQDPGMELHLIHYSYGVNSTEKGDLSSESTVSRIRTEHFPLTLESARPSHTSQYLCASRMTGRSEEKLFFGSGTQLSVL.

This clone was seen once. J is TRBJ2-1 and V is TRBV5-4; TRBD2 aligns across 8 bases. The CDR3 is 16 amino acids. J lost 9 bases, V lost 5 bases, and 16 bases had no gene match. Per germline, CDR1 SGHNT and CDR2 YYREEE (reference sequence). The CDR3, as DNA: TGTGCCAGCAGTTCAGCCGGGACTAGGACCTTTAGTGAGCAGTTCTTC. As protein: CASSSAGTRTFSEQFF.

The J gene is TRBJ2-5, the V gene TRBV7-2; TRBD1 matches at 7 bases. From germline, CDR1 is SGHTA and CDR2 FQGNSA. The CDR3 runs 15 residues. J was trimmed by 4 bases and V by 0 bases; bases with no gene match: 5. In DNA, the CDR3 is TGTGCCAGCAGCTTAGCGGGTCAGGGGGTAGAGACCCAGTACTTC. Translated, it gives CASSLAGQGVETQYF.

The rearrangement uses TRBV20-1 and TRBJ1-3; D is undetermined. This CDR3 is 11 amino acids long. Germline values: CDR1 DFQATT, CDR2 SNEGSKA (reference sequence). V shed 5 bases and J shed 8 bases, with 10 bases lying between them. CDR3 in DNA: TGCAGTGCTGGAACCGGAGACACCATATATTTT. Translating it yields CSAGTGDTIYF.

This chain joins TRBV2 and TRBJ2-4, with D perhaps matching TRBD1 or TRBD2 (5 bases each). This CDR3 is built from 16 residues. Germline V gene sequence: CDR1 SNHLY, CDR2 FYNNEI. The V end lost 5 bases, the J end lost 2 bases, and 16 bases lay between the germline ends. CDR3 in DNA: TGTGCCAGCAGTAGCCGCGAGGGGTTCTCCAAAAACATTCAGTACTTC. Protein sequence: CASSSREGFSKNIQYF.

The chain is built from TRBV5-1 and TRBJ1-5, with unresolved D. Per the germline V gene, CDR1 is SGHRS and CDR2 is YFSETQ. The germline V and J ends were trimmed by 2 bases and 5 bases, with 8 bases remaining between them. The length of the CDR3 is 13 residues. CDR3 DNA: TGCGCCAGCAGCTTTATTGGGGATCAGCCCCAGCATTTT. Translated: CASSFIGDQPQHF.

V is TRBV5-1 and J is TRBJ2-3, with 9 bases aligning to TRBD2. The germline CDR1 and CDR2 sequences are SGHRS and YFSETQ. J was trimmed by 5 bases and V by 1 base; bases with no gene match: 8. This CDR3 spans 16 amino acids. CDR3 nucleotide sequence: TGCGCCAGCAGCTTGATGGGCGGGGGGGCTGGAGATACGCAGTATTTT. Its translation: CASSLMGGGAGDTQYF.

The chain joins TRBV4-3 to TRBJ1-1; D not resolved. Germline loops: CDR1 LGHNA, CDR2 YSLEER. With 2 bases removed from V and 4 bases from J, the gap between germline ends came to 11 bases. This CDR3 has 14 amino acids. The CDR3 coding sequence is TGCGCCAGCAGCCAAAACCGATTCCTCACTGAAGCTTTCTTT. It is translated as CASSQNRFLTEAFF.

V and J are TRBV5-1 and TRBJ1-2; D uncertain. Trimming removed 3 bases from V and 4 bases from J, with 10 bases in between. The CDR3 is 13 amino acids. Germline CDR1 is SGHRS and CDR2 is YFSETQ. The CDR3 loop reads CASSYGQLYGYTF. The CDR3 nucleotides are TGCGCCAGCAGCTATGGGCAGCTCTATGGCTACACCTTC.